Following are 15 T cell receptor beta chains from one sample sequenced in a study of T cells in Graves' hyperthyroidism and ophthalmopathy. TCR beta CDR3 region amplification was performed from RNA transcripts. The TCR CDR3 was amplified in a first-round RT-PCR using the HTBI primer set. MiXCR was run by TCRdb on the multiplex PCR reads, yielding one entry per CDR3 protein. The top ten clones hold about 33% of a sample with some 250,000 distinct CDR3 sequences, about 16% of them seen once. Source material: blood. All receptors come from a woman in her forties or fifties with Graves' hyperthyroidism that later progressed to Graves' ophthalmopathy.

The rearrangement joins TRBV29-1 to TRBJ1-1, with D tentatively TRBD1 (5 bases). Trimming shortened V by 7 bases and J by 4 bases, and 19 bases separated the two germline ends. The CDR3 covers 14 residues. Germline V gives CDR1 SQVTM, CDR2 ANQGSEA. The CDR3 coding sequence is TGCAGCGCAACTGGGACCGAATTGGGCACTGAAGCTTTCTTT. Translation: CSATGTELGTEAFF.

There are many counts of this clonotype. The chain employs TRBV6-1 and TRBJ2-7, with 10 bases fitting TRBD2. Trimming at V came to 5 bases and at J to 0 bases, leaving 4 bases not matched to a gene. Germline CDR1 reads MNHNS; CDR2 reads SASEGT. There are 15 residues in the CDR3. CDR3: CASSPGTSASYEQYF. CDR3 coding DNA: TGTGCCAGCAGTCCCGGGACTAGCGCCTCCTACGAGCAGTACTTC.

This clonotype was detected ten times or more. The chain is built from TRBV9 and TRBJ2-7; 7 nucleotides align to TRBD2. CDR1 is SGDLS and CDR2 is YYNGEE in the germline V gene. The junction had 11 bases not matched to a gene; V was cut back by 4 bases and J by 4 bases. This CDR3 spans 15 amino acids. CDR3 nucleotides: TGTGCCAGCAGCCCGTCGTATGGCGGGAGATACGAGCAGTACTTC. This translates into CASSPSYGGRYEQYF.

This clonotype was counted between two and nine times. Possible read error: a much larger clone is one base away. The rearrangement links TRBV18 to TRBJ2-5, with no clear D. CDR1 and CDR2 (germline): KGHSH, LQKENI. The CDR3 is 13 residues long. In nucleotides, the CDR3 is TGTGCCAGCTCACCGGGCCCCGTTGAGACCCAGTGCTTC. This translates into CASSPGPVETQCF.

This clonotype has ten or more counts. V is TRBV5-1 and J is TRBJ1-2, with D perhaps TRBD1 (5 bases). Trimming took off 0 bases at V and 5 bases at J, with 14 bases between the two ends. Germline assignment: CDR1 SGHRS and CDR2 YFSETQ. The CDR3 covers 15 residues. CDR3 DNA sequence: TGCGCCAGCAGCTTGGGGGGACCTTTGCTTTATGGCTACACCTTC. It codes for CASSLGGPLLYGYTF.

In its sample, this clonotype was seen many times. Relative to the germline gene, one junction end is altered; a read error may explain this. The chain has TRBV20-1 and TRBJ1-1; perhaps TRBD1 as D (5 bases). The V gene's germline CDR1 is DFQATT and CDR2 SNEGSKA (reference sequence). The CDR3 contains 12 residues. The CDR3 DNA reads TGCAGTACTAGAAGGGGAAACACTGAAGCTTTCTTT. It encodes CSTRRGNTEAFF.

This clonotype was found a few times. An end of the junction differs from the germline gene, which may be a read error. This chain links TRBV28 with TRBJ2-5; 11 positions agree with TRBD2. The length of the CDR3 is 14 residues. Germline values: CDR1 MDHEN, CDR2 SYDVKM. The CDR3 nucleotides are TGTGCCGGCAGAAACGGACTAGCGGGCGAGACCCAGTACTTC. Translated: CAGRNGLAGETQYF.

The CDR3, as DNA: TGCGCCAGCAGCCAAGATAGGGGATCACACAATGAGCAGTTCTTC. Translating it yields CASSQDRGSHNEQFF. The chain links TRBV4-1 to TRBJ2-1, with TRBD1 as a possible D gene (5 bases). The germline V and J ends were trimmed by 0 bases and 5 bases, with 11 bases remaining between them. This CDR3 contains 15 residues. Germline V gene sequence: CDR1 MGHRA, CDR2 YSYEKL.

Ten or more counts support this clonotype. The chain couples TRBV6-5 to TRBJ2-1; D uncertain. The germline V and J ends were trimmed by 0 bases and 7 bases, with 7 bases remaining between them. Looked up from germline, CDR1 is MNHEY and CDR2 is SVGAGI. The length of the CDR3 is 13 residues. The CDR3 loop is CASSYSLENEQFF. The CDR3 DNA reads TGTGCCAGCAGTTACTCGTTGGAGAATGAGCAGTTCTTC.

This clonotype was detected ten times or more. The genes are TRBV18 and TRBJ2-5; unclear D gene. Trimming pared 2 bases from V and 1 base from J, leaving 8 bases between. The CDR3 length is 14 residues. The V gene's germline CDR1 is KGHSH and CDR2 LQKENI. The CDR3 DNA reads TGTGCCAGCTCACCATCTGGCAGCCAAGAGACCCAGTACTTC. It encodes CASSPSGSQETQYF.

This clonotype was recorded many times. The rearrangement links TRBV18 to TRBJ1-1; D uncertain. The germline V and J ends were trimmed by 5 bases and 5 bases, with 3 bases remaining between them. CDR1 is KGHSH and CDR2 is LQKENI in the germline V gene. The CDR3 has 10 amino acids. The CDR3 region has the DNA TGTGCCAGCTCAAGGACTGAAGCTTTCTTT. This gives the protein CASSRTEAFF.

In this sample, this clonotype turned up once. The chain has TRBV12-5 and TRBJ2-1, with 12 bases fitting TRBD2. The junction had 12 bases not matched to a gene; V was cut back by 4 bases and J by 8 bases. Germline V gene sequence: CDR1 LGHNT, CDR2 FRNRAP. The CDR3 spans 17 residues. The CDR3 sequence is CASGSTSGSLMNDEQFF. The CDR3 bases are TGTGCTAGTGGTTCGACTAGCGGGAGCCTAATGAATGATGAGCAGTTCTTC.

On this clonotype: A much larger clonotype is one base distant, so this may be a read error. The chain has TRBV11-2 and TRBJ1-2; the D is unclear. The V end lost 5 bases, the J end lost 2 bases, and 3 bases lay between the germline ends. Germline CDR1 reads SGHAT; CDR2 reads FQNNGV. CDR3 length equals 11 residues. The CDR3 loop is CASSGNYGYTF. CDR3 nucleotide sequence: TGTGCCAGCAGCGGCAACTATGGCTACACCTTC. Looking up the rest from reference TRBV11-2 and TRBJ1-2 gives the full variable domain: EAGVAQSPRYKIIEKRQSVAFWCNPISGHATLYWYQQILGQGPKLLIQFQNNGVVDDSQLPKDRFSAERLKGVDSTLKIQPAKLEDSAVYLCASSGNYGYTFGSGTRLTVV.

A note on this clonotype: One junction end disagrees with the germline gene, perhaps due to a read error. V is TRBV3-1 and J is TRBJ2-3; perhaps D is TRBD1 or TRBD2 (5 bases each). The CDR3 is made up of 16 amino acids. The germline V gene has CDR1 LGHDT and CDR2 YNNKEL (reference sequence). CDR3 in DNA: TGTACCAGCAGCCGCGATCCGGGACCAACCACAGATACGCAGTATTTT. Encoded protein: CTSSRDPGPTTDTQYF.

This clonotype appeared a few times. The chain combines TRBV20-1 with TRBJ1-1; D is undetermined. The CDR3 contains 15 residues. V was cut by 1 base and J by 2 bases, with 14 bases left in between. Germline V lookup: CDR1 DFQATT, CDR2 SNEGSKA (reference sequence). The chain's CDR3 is CSARGAAPGNTEAFF. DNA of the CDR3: TGCAGTGCTAGAGGGGCAGCCCCGGGAAACACTGAAGCTTTCTTT.